Shown below are 13 T cell receptor beta chains from a single sample sequenced in a study of T cells after yellow fever vaccination. TCRdb analysed the 5' RACE reads with MiXCR anew, one entry per CDR3 protein. Among more than 350,000 distinct CDR3 sequences listed, around 10% were seen once. The sequences come from PBMCs, collected on the day of the first yellow fever vaccination. The receptors were gathered from a man aged 18 to 35 who received the YFV17D yellow fever vaccine.

V is TRBV7-2 and J is TRBJ2-1; D could derive from TRBD1 or TRBD2 (5 bases each). V gave up 5 bases and J gave up 6 bases, with 14 bases separating them. The CDR3 contains 14 residues. Germline CDR1 reads SGHTA; CDR2 reads FQGNSA. As DNA, the CDR3 is TGTGCCAGCAGCAAGGGGCAACGGGGCAATGAGCAGTTCTTC. This encodes CASSKGQRGNEQFF.

This clonotype has a handful of counts. This rearrangement joins TRBV9 to TRBJ2-2; D not resolved. Trimming stripped 0 bases from V and 0 bases from J, with 6 bases between. The V gene's germline CDR1 is SGDLS and CDR2 YYNGEE. CDR3 length equals 15 residues. The chain's CDR3 is CASSVEGSNTGELFF. DNA of the CDR3: TGTGCCAGCAGCGTAGAAGGCTCGAACACCGGGGAGCTGTTTTTT.

This rearrangement joins TRBV10-3 to TRBJ1-5; D may be TRBD1 (5 bases). The CDR3 sequence is 14 residues long. Per germline, CDR1 ENHRY and CDR2 SYGVKD. The V end lost 2 bases, the J end lost 5 bases, and 10 bases lay between the germline ends. The CDR3: CAISEGQGDQPQHF. The CDR3 nucleotides are TGTGCCATCAGTGAGGGTCAGGGCGATCAGCCCCAGCATTTT.

The CDR3 DNA reads as TGCGCCAGCAGCCCGCGACAGGGGGTCTATGGCTACACCTTC. It encodes CASSPRQGVYGYTF. The chain carries TRBV4-3 and TRBJ1-2; TRBD1 aligns across 9 bases. The CDR3 length is 14 residues. The germline V gene has CDR1 LGHNA and CDR2 YSLEER. Losses at the gene ends were 4 bases for V and 4 bases for J; bases not matched to a gene: 4.

There are a few counts of this clonotype. The rearrangement joins TRBV5-1 to TRBJ2-7; no reliable D call. Trimming stripped 0 bases from V and 2 bases from J, with 9 bases between. The CDR3 runs 14 residues. From germline, CDR1 is SGHRS and CDR2 YFSETQ. CDR3 coding DNA: TGCGCCAGCAGCTTGGCCGAACAAGCCTACGAGCAGTACTTC. This sequence encodes CASSLAEQAYEQYF.

The genes are TRBV4-2 and TRBJ2-3, with 7 bases matching TRBD2. The CDR3 loop spans 14 amino acids. V was pared by 7 bases and J by 4 bases, with 8 bases of the junction left unmatched. Germline CDR1 is LGHNA and CDR2 is YNFKEQ. The chain's CDR3 is CASKWGGGSDTQYF. For the CDR3, the DNA is TGTGCCAGCAAGTGGGGGGGGGGATCAGATACGCAGTATTTT.

The chain carries TRBV9 and TRBJ2-2; the D is unclear. Trimming shortened V by 2 bases and J by 6 bases, and 20 bases separated the two germline ends. This CDR3 has 17 amino acids. The germline V gene encodes CDR1 SGDLS and CDR2 YYNGEE. In DNA, the CDR3 is TGTGCCAGCAGCGTGGATCCGGCAGGTGGGGTGTCCGGGGAGCTGTTTTTT. Its protein product is CASSVDPAGGVSGELFF.

V usage is TRBV27 and J usage is TRBJ2-2; the D gene is possibly TRBD1 (6 bases). Per the germline V gene, CDR1 is MNHEY and CDR2 is SMNVEV (reference sequence). Trimming removed 2 bases at V and 3 bases at J, with 7 bases between. This CDR3 contains 14 residues. The CDR3 DNA is TGTGCCAGCAGTTTAAGGACAGACACCGGGGAGCTGTTTTTT. This codes for CASSLRTDTGELFF.

This clonotype occurred a few times. This CDR3 reads CSVENRLAPRGYTF. CDR3 sequence (DNA): TGCAGCGTTGAAAATAGACTGGCCCCCAGAGGCTACACCTTC. The chain combines TRBV29-1 with TRBJ1-2, with D unresolved. With 2 bases removed from V and 8 bases from J, the gap between germline ends came to 18 bases. The germline CDR1 and CDR2 sequences are SQVTM and ANQGSEA. This CDR3 comprises 14 residues.

The table lists this clonotype with many counts. The CDR3 loop is CASSLGGSAGGRDTQYF. CDR3 bases: TGTGCCAGCAGTTTAGGGGGGTCAGCGGGGGGCCGAGATACGCAGTATTTT. This sequence joins TRBV28 and TRBJ2-3, with 9 bases aligning to TRBD2. V was pared by 2 bases and J by 5 bases, with 11 bases of the junction left unmatched. CDR1 is MDHEN and CDR2 is SYDVKM in the germline V gene. The length of the CDR3 is 17 residues.

This clonotype was detected only a few times. The V call is TRBV5-6, the J call TRBJ2-7; 9 nucleotides line up with TRBD1. The CDR3 sequence is 16 residues long. Losses at the gene ends were 1 base for V and 2 bases for J; bases not matched to a gene: 7. Germline CDR1 is SGHDT and CDR2 is YYEEEE. CDR3 sequence: CASSLLVGTGPYEQYV. The CDR3 DNA is TGTGCCAGCAGCTTGTTAGTCGGGACAGGGCCCTACGAGCAGTACGTC.

J is TRBJ2-2 and V is TRBV19, with D perhaps matching TRBD2 (6 bases). V dropped 4 bases and J dropped 4 bases, with 16 bases sitting between them. CDR3 length: 16 residues. CDR1 is LNHDA, CDR2 SQIVND, per germline (reference sequence). CDR3 loop: CASSTGRGLSTGELFF. CDR3 nucleotide sequence: TGTGCCAGTAGTACTGGCCGGGGGTTGAGCACCGGGGAGCTGTTTTTT.

The rearrangement links TRBV11-2 to TRBJ1-2, with 8 bases matching TRBD1. V was pared by 2 bases and J by 4 bases, with 6 bases of the junction left unmatched. CDR3 length: 15 residues. Germline V gene lookup returns CDR1 SGHAT and CDR2 FQNNGV. CDR3 sequence reads: CASSLQQGGLYGYTF. In nucleotides, the CDR3 is TGTGCCAGCAGCTTACAACAGGGGGGACTCTATGGCTACACCTTC.